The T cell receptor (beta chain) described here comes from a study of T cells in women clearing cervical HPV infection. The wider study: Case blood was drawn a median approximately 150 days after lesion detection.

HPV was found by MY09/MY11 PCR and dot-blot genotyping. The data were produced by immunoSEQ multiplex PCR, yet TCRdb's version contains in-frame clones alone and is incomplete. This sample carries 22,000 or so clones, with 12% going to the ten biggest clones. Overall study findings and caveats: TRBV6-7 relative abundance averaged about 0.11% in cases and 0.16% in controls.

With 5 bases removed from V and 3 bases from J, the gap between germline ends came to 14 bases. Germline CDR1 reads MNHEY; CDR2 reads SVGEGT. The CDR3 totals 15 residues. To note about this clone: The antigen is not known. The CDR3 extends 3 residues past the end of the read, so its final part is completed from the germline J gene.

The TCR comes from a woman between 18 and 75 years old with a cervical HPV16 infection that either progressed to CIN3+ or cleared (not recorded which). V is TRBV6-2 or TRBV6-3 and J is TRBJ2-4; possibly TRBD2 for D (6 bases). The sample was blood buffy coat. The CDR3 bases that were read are TGTGCCAGCAGTATCCAGCGGGCGGGCAAAAACATT. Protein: CASSIQRAGKNI. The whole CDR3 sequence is CASSIQRAGKNIQYF.